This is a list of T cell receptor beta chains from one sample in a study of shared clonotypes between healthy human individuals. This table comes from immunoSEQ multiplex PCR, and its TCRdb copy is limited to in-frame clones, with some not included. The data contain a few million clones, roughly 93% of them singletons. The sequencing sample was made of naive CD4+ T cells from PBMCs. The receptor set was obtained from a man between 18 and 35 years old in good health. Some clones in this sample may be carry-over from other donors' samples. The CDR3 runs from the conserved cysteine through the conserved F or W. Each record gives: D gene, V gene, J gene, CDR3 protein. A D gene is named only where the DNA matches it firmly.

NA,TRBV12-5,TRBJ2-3,CASGYRGGQYF
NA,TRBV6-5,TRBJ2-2,CASRVTSRAGELFF
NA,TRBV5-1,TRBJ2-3,CASRQVPSGSTDTQYF
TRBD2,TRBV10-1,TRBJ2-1,CASSETGTTDEQFF
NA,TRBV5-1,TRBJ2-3,CASSDGSGTDTQYF
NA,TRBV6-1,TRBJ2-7,CASSGVRVDYEQYF
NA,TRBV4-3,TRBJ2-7,CASSQETRVGEQYF
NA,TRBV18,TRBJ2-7,CASSTSSKGDEQYF
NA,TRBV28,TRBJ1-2,CASSPPLVQFGYTF
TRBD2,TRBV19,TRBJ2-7,CASSMSTSGAYEQYF
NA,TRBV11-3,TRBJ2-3,CASSPALGGADTQYF
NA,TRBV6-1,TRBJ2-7,CASKGDRSEQYF
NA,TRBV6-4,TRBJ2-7,CASSDAPLTGFEFEVYEQYF
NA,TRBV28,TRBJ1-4,CASSLLGTPGSEKLFF
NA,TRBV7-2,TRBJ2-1,CASSNGYNEQFF
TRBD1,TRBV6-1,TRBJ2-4,CASRPGTEDKNIQYF
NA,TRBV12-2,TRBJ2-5,CASRLGGNGPKLGETQYF
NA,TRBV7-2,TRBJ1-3,CASSPGEGSGNTIYF